This T cell receptor beta chain was obtained from a study of blood T cell repertoires in COVID-19 (dated by TCRdb to the early 2020s). With respect to the entire study: Samples covering the acute and convalescent phases of COVID-19 were provided by collaborators in the United States, Italy and Spain. The samples were drawn from two sources: the first 160 participants of the ongoing ImmuneRACE study, and 1,000 to 1,500 subjects contributed by 6 global collaborators. The sample metadata nearly always contained a de-identified subject ID, COVID-19 status, age in years and sex. Where available, HLA class I and class II types were obtained from metadata supplied by the sample provider rather than from assay-based typing. The prospective study material was composed of cDNA or gDNA derived from T cells, B-cell-depleted T cells, or PBMCs. The repertoires were released in a freely available public database meant as a resource for research on the immune response to SARS-CoV-2. Deeply sampled blood TCRbeta repertoires from subjects exposed to, actively infected with, or recovered from COVID-19 were included in the dataset.

TCRbeta CDR3 regions were amplified from genomic DNA using the immunoSEQ Assay, a bias-controlled multiplex PCR. The published analysis was carried out like this. The number of nucleated cells in each sample was estimated from the amplification of reference gene primers within the assay. To quantify the absolute abundance of each unique TCRbeta CDR3 rearrangement, sequence reads were collapsed and filtered. For each sample, productive Simpson clonality was calculated as the square root of Simpson's diversity index over productive rearrangements. TCRdb mirrors the immuneACCESS table, restricted to in-frame sequences. Some clones are absent from its copies; in checked studies, under half trace to an unresolved V gene, and the reason for the others is unknown. D and trimming come from the DNA, and the V and J calls and clone size come from that table. The sample contains 350,000 to 450,000 clones, around 85% of them found a single time. The ten largest clones capture approximately 3.6% of the sample.

Whole blood was collected in K2EDTA tubes by collaborating institutions according to the institutions' own protocols. For TCRbeta analysis, collaborators shipped samples in one of three forms: frozen whole blood, isolated PBMCs, or DNA extracted from either of those sample types. Here is what the overall study found, with its caveats: How much clinical and demographic metadata was included differed by source and by participant, and the metadata was provided uncurated.

A remark on this clone: The clone's antigen remains unknown. Base-call qualities are not available, and no considerably larger clone is one nucleotide away.

Reading from cysteine to phenylalanine, the CDR3 counts 13 amino acids. Only CDR3 DNA remains: 39 bases, in frame from the first base. The clonotype was recovered from a woman in her late teens or twenties with acute or convalescent COVID-19. The sample consisted of peripheral blood. The rearranged chain carries TRBV1 and TRBJ1-2; the DNA was not used to check the table's D call, TRBD1. TRBV1 has pseudogene status. The DNA sequence follows: TGCACCAGCAGCTTCGACAGGACGCGCGGCTACACCTTC. Its coded protein is CTSSFDRTRGYTF.